This passage covers 18 T cell receptor beta chains from one sample sequenced in a study of Graves' ophthalmopathy and Graves' hyperthyroidism. RNA served as the template for amplifying TCR beta CDR3 regions. Amplification began with first-round RT-PCR using HTBI primers, then second-round multiplex PCR was performed. Each CDR3 protein gets one entry after TCRdb re-called the multiplex PCR reads with MiXCR. The sample lists about 600,000 distinct CDR3 sequences; just under 40% were seen once. Source material: peripheral blood or thyroid tissue (not recorded which). These receptor sequences come from an adult man with Graves' hyperthyroidism.

This clonotype was detected many times. The chain employs TRBV15 and TRBJ1-3, with TRBD1 identical over 8 bases. The CDR3 is made up of 20 amino acids. The germline CDR1 and CDR2 sequences are LNHNV and YYDKDF (reference sequence). V was pared by 3 bases and J by 0 bases, with 16 bases of the junction left unmatched. CDR3 in DNA: TGTGCCACCAGCAGGGACAGACAGGGGAGAGGGACGGGCTCTGGAAACACCATATATTTT. Protein sequence: CATSRDRQGRGTGSGNTIYF.

Points on this clonotype: A much bigger clone sits one base away, suggesting this may be a read error. CDR3 sequence: CASSLRLPETQCF. CDR3 nucleotide sequence: TGTGCCAGCAGCTTGCGACTACCAGAGACCCAGTGCTTC. This rearrangement joins TRBV5-8 to TRBJ2-5; D is possibly TRBD2 (5 bases). CDR3 length equals 13 residues. CDR1 is SGHTS, CDR2 YDEGEE, per germline. Using reference TRBV5-8 and TRBJ2-5 for the parts outside the CDR3, the full variable domain is EAGVTQSPTHLIKTRGQQATLRCSPISGHTSVYWYQQALGLGLQFLLWYDEGEERNRGNFPPRFSGRQFPNYSSELNVNALELEDSALYLCASSLRLPETQCFGPGTRLLVL.

This clonotype came up many times. The chain joins TRBV10-3 to TRBJ1-1; no reliable D call. CDR1 ENHRY and CDR2 SYGVKD come from the germline V gene. The V gene lost 4 bases and the J gene lost 2 bases, with 20 bases spanning the gap. The CDR3 contains 17 residues. The CDR3 region is CAISVPIRRELNTEAFF. CDR3 DNA: TGTGCCATCAGTGTACCCATCCGGCGTGAATTAAACACTGAAGCTTTCTTT.

This clonotype appeared a single time. This rearrangement joins TRBV20-1 to TRBJ1-1, with TRBD1 as a possible D gene (5 bases). Germline V gene lookup returns CDR1 DFQATT and CDR2 SNEGSKA (reference sequence). Trimming shortened V by 2 bases and J by 4 bases, and 11 bases separated the two germline ends. There are 13 residues in the CDR3. CDR3 sequence reads: CSARFQGGTEAFF. The CDR3 coding sequence is TGCAGTGCTAGATTTCAGGGTGGCACTGAAGCTTTCTTT.

This clonotype was found many times. The chain links TRBV20-1 to TRBJ1-3; D not certain. V lost 2 bases and J lost 7, with 3 bases in between. Germline V lookup: CDR1 DFQATT, CDR2 SNEGSKA (reference sequence). The CDR3 has 10 residues. The CDR3 protein is CSARRNTIYF. The CDR3 bases are TGCAGTGCTAGACGGAACACCATATATTTT.

Ten or more counts support this clonotype. The rearrangement joins TRBV10-2 to TRBJ1-3, with TRBD1 matching 8 bases. The CDR3 has 14 amino acids. J was trimmed by 0 bases and V by 6 bases; bases with no gene match: 1. Germline-derived CDR1 and CDR2 are WSHSY and SAAADI. The CDR3 DNA reads as TGCGCCAGCAGGGACAGGGACTCTGGAAACACCATATATTTT. Translation gives CASRDRDSGNTIYF.

CDR3 in amino acids: CASSGISDNEQYF. The DNA of the CDR3 is TGTGCCAGCAGTGGGATTTCGGACAACGAGCAGTACTTC. The chain joins TRBV2 to TRBJ2-7; D is perhaps TRBD1 (5 bases). V dropped 4 bases and J dropped 5 bases, with 12 bases sitting between them. Germline loops: CDR1 SNHLY, CDR2 FYNNEI. The CDR3 covers 13 residues.

This clonotype has ten or more counts. This sequence joins TRBV6-5 and TRBJ2-5, with 7 bases matching TRBD2. Trimming at V came to 4 bases and at J to 7 bases, leaving 9 bases not matched to a gene. The germline CDR1 and CDR2 sequences are MNHEY and SVGAGI. The CDR3 consists of 14 residues. CDR3 DNA sequence: TGTGCCAGCAGTTTCCAGGCGTCGGGGGGGACCCAGTACTTC. It encodes CASSFQASGGTQYF.

This clonotype has more than one count but fewer than ten. The V call is TRBV15, the J call TRBJ2-7; 8 bases map to TRBD1. The CDR3 has 15 residues. With V trimmed by 1 base and J by 1 base, 3 bases remained unmatched. The germline CDR1 and CDR2 sequences are LNHNV and YYDKDF (reference sequence). The CDR3 loop reads CATSRGGQGSYEQYF. The DNA for the CDR3 is TGTGCCACCAGCAGAGGAGGACAGGGATCCTACGAGCAGTACTTC.

This clonotype showed up many times. V usage is TRBV12-3 or TRBV12-4 and J usage is TRBJ2-5; possibly TRBD1 for D (5 bases). This CDR3 is built from 14 residues. Trimming took off 3 bases at V and 2 bases at J, with 10 bases between the two ends. The CDR3 sequence is CASSFGHPQETQYF. DNA for the CDR3: TGTGCCAGCAGTTTCGGACACCCTCAAGAGACCCAGTACTTC.

In this sample, this clonotype turned up many times. The gene calls are TRBV19 and TRBJ1-1; D perhaps matches TRBD1 (5 bases). V shed 9 bases and J shed 1 base, with 21 bases lying between them. This CDR3 comprises 16 residues. Germline CDR1 LNHDA, CDR2 SQIVND (reference sequence). CDR3 in DNA: TGTGCCAGCCACAACCGTGGGGGAGCCGCGAACACTGAAGCTTTCTTT. Translation gives CASHNRGGAANTEAFF.

In this sample, this clonotype turned up many times. The chain links TRBV25-1 to TRBJ1-4, with TRBD1 identical over 7 bases. The germline V gene has CDR1 MGHDK and CDR2 SYGVNS. The ends lost 1 base at V and 5 bases at J; junction bases unmatched: 4. The CDR3 consists of 15 residues. The CDR3 nucleotides read TGTGCCAGCAGTGAATCGAAGGGGGCCAATGAAAAACTGTTTTTT. Its translation is CASSESKGANEKLFF.

The V and J genes are TRBV7-2 and TRBJ2-4; D might be TRBD1 (8 bases). Trimming took 5 bases from V and 5 from J, leaving 13 bases between them. The CDR3 sequence is 14 residues long. The germline V gene has CDR1 SGHTA and CDR2 FQGNSA. CDR3 amino acids: CASSRTGRENIQYF. CDR3 nucleotide sequence: TGTGCCAGCAGCCGGACAGGGAGGGAAAACATTCAGTACTTC.

This clonotype was seen many times. The rearrangement links TRBV7-6 to TRBJ1-6, with 11 positions matching TRBD1. The CDR3 covers 14 residues. V was clipped by 8 bases and J by 9 bases; unmatched bases: 6. Looked up from germline, CDR1 is SGHVS and CDR2 is FNYEAQ. The CDR3 here is CASGRTGGFSPLHF. The CDR3 region has the DNA TGTGCCAGCGGACGGACAGGGGGCTTTTCACCCCTCCACTTT.

This clonotype appeared a few times. The chain couples TRBV3-1 to TRBJ2-5, with 8 nucleotides matching TRBD2. The junction had 1 base not matched to a gene; V was cut back by 3 bases and J by 1 base. Germline CDR1 and CDR2: LGHDT and YNNKEL (reference sequence). CDR3 size: 14 residues. The CDR3 nucleotides read TGTGCCAGCAGCCACACTAGCGGCCAAGAGACCCAGTACTTC. Protein sequence: CASSHTSGQETQYF.

This clonotype has only one observation. J is TRBJ1-5 and V is TRBV2; maybe TRBD1 (6 bases). Germline CDR1 SNHLY, CDR2 FYNNEI. V gave up 1 base and J gave up 6 bases, with 16 bases separating them. The CDR3 runs 16 residues. CDR3 bases: TGTGCCAGCAGTGAAGGAATTACAGGGCGAAGTCAGCCCCAGCATTTT. Its translation: CASSEGITGRSQPQHF.

The rearrangement joins TRBV7-3 to TRBJ1-6; D not certain. Per germline, CDR1 SGHTA and CDR2 FQGTGA. Trimming removed 2 bases from V and 5 bases from J, with 4 bases in between. This CDR3 contains 13 residues. The CDR3, as DNA: TGTGCCAGCAGCTTAGATAATAATTCACCCCTCCACTTT. As protein: CASSLDNNSPLHF.

The chain uses TRBV25-1 and TRBJ1-1; unclear D gene. Per the germline V gene, CDR1 is MGHDK and CDR2 is SYGVNS. The CDR3 contains 13 residues. As DNA, the CDR3 is TGTGCTAGCGGTGATAAGGGCTGGACTGAAGCTTTCTTT. It translates to CASGDKGWTEAFF.